This T cell receptor beta chain came from a study of glioma-infiltrating T cells. Using RNA template, CDR3s of TCR alpha and beta were amplified with iRepertoire arm-PCR. From the multiplex PCR reads, TCRdb called clonotypes with MiXCR, one entry per CDR3 protein. Counted here are some 190,000 distinct CDR3 sequences, approximately 30% occurring once; the ten biggest clones make up 20% to 25%. The CDR3 is made up of 16 amino acids. The germline V and J ends were trimmed by 6 bases and 2 bases, with 19 bases remaining between them. Germline CDR1 and CDR2: MDHEN and SYDVKM. For this clonotype: Antigen specificity is unknown.

General study results and limits: Above-expected tissue-blood divergence occurred in all gliomas, most in low-grade ones.

This clonotype originated in a human donor with low-grade glioma or glioblastoma, undergoing nonglioma brain surgery, or in good health (not recorded which). The gene calls are TRBV28 and TRBJ1-1; D might be TRBD1 (5 bases). What was sequenced was glioma tissue, nonneoplastic brain tissue, or PBMCs (not recorded which). This chain's CDR3 is CASRAGRTLPNTEAFF. For the CDR3, the DNA is TGTGCCAGCAGAGCGGGGAGGACACTCCCAAACACTGAAGCTTTCTTT.